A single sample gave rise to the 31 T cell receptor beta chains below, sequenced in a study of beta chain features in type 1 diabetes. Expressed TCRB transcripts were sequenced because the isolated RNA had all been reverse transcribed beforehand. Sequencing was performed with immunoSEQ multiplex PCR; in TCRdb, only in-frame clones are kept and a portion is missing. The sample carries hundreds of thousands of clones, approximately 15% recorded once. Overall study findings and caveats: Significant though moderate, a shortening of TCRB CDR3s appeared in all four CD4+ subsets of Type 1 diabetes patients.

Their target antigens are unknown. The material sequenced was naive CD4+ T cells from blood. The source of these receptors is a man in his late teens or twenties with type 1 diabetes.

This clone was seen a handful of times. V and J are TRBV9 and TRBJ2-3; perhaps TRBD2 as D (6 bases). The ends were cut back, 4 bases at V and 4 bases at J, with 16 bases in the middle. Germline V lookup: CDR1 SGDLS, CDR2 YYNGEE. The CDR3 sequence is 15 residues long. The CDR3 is CASSLNTSPADTQYF. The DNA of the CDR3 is TGTGCCAGCAGCCTCAACACTAGCCCAGCAGATACGCAGTATTTT.

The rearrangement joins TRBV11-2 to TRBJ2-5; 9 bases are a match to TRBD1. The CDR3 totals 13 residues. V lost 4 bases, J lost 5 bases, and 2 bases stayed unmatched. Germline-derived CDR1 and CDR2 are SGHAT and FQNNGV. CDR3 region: CASSSTGGETQYF. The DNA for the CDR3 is TGTGCCAGCAGCTCGACAGGGGGGGAGACCCAGTACTTC.

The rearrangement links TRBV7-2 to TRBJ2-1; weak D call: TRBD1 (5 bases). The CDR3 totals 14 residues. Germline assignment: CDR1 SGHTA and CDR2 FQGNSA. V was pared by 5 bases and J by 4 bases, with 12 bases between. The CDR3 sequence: CASSLGRTYNEQFF. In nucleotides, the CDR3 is TGTGCCAGCAGCCTCGGACGGACATACAATGAGCAGTTCTTC.

In DNA form, the CDR3 reads TGTGCCAGCAGCTCTGGGGGCGGCAATCAGCCCCAGCATTTT. This encodes CASSSGGGNQPQHF. The genes are TRBV5-4 and TRBJ1-5; tentatively, D is TRBD1 (6 bases). Germline CDR1 and CDR2: SGHNT and YYREEE (reference sequence). V was trimmed by 3 bases and J by 2 bases, leaving 9 bases between them. CDR3 size: 14 residues.

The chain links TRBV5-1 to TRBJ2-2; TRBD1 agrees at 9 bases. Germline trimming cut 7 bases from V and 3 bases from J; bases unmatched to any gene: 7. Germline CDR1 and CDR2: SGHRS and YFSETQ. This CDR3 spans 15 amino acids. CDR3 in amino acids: CASSGQGGDTGELFF. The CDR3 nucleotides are TGCGCCAGCTCGGGACAGGGCGGTGACACCGGGGAGCTGTTTTTT.

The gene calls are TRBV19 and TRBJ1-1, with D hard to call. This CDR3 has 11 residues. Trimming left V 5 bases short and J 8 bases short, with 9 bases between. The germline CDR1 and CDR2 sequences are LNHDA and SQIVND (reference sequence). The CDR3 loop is CASSATREAFF. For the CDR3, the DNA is TGTGCCAGTAGTGCCACCAGGGAAGCTTTCTTT.

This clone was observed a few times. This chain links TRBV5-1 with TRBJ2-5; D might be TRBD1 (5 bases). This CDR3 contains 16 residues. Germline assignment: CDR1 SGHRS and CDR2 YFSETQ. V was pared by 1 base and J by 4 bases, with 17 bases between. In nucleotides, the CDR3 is TGCGCCAGCAGCTTGAGGGGCTCGGTCCCGGTAGAGACCCAGTACTTC. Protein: CASSLRGSVPVETQYF.

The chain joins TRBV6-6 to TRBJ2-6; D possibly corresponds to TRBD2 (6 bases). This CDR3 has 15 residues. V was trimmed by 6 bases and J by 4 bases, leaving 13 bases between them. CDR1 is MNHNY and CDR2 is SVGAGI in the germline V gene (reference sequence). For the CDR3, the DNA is TGTGCCAGCAGCCCAACTAGCTCCGGGGCCAACGTCCTGACTTTC. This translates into CASSPTSSGANVLTF.

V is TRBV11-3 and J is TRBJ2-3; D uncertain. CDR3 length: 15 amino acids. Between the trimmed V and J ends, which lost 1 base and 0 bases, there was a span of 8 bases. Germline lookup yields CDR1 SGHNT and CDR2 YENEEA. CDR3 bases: TGTGCCAGCAGCTTAGGCGAATCAAGCACAGATACGCAGTATTTT. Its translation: CASSLGESSTDTQYF.

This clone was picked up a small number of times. The CDR3 region is CASRLRDGLNYGYTF. CDR3 DNA: TGTGCCAGCAGACTCCGGGACGGACTAAACTATGGCTACACCTTC. The chain joins TRBV6-6 to TRBJ1-2, with TRBD1 as a possible D gene (5 bases). Germline values: CDR1 MNHNY, CDR2 SVGAGI (reference sequence). The CDR3 is 15 amino acids. Trimming shortened V by 6 bases and J by 2 bases, and 16 bases separated the two germline ends.

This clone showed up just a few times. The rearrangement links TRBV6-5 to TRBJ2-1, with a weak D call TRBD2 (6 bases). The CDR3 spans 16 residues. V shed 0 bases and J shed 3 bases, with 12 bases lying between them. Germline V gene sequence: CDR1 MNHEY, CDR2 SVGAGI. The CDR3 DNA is TGTGCCAGCAGTTACTCGATGGCTAGCGTCTACAATGAGCAGTTCTTC. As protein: CASSYSMASVYNEQFF.

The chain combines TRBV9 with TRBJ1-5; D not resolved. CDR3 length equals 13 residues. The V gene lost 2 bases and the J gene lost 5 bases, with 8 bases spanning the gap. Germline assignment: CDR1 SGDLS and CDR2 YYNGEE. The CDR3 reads CASSVSPYQPQHF. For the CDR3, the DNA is TGTGCCAGCAGCGTGTCCCCGTATCAGCCCCAGCATTTT.

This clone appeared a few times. CDR3 region: CASSSQAGGGEQYF. The CDR3 DNA reads TGTGCCAGCAGTTCCCAAGCGGGGGGGGGAGAGCAGTACTTC. V usage is TRBV27 and J usage is TRBJ2-7; 10 positions agree with TRBD2. Per the germline V gene, CDR1 is MNHEY and CDR2 is SMNVEV (reference sequence). CDR3 size: 14 residues. Trimming removed 4 bases from V and 7 bases from J; junction bases left unmatched: 7.

The CDR3 DNA sequence: TGTGCCTGGAGTGCCCGGGGGGTGGGACAGCCCCAGCATTTT. This gives the protein CAWSARGVGQPQHF. The chain combines TRBV30 with TRBJ1-5, with D maybe TRBD1 (5 bases). V was cut by 1 base and J by 7 bases, with 14 bases left in between. CDR1 GTSNPN and CDR2 SVGIG come from the germline V gene (reference sequence). The length of the CDR3 is 14 residues.

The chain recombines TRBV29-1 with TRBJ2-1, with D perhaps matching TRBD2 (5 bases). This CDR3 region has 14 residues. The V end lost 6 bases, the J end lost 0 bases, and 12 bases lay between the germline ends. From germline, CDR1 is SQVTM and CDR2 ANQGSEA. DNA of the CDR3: TGCAGCGTCCATGGACTTACCTCCTACAATGAGCAGTTCTTC. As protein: CSVHGLTSYNEQFF.

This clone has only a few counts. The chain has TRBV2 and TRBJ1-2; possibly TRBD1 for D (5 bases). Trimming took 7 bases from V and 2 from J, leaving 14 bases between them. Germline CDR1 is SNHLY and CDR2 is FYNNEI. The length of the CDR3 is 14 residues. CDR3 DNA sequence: TGTGCCAGCACCTGGTGGGGCACCAACTATGGCTACACCTTC. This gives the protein CASTWWGTNYGYTF. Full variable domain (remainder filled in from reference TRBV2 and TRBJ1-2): EPEVTQTPSHQVTQMGQEVILRCVPISNHLYFYWYRQILGQKVEFLVSFYNNEISEKSEIFDDQFSVERPDGSNFTLKIRSTKLEDSAMYFCASTWWGTNYGYTFGSGTRLTVV.

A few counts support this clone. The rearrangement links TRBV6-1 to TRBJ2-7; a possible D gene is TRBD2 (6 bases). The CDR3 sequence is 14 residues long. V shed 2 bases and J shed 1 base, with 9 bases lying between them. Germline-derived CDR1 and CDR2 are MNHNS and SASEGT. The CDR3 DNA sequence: TGTGCCAGCAGTGAACTCGGGAGTTCCTACGAGCAGTACTTC. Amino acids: CASSELGSSYEQYF.

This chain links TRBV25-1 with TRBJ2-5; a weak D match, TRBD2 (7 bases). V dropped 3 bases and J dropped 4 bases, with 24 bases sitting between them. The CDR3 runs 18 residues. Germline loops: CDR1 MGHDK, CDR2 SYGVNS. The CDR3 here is CASSEWGMGGGIRETQYF. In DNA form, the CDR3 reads TGTGCCAGCAGTGAGTGGGGAATGGGGGGGGGCATCCGAGAGACCCAGTACTTC.

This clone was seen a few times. CDR3 sequence: CSVGTSGREQYF. CDR3 DNA: TGCAGCGTTGGGACTAGCGGGAGGGAGCAGTACTTC. This chain connects TRBV29-1 to TRBJ2-7, with 14 bases identical to TRBD2. With 4 bases clipped from V and 7 bases from J, the junction kept 0 bases outside the gene matches. The CDR3 is made up of 12 amino acids. Germline V gives CDR1 SQVTM, CDR2 ANQGSEA.

This CDR3 reads CASSLDRGSGANVLTF. CDR3 bases: TGTGCCAGTAGTCTCGACAGGGGTTCTGGGGCCAACGTCCTGACTTTC. J is TRBJ2-6 and V is TRBV19; 8 bases match TRBD1. J lost 1 base, V lost 5 bases, and 4 bases had no gene match. The CDR3 length is 16 residues. Germline loops: CDR1 LNHDA, CDR2 SQIVND (reference sequence).

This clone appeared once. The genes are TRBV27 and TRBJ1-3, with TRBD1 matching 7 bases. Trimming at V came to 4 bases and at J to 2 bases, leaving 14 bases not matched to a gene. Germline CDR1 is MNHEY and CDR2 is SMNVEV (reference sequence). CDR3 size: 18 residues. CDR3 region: CASSSTYRGLGPGNTIYF. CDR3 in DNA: TGTGCCAGCAGTTCCACATACAGGGGCTTAGGCCCTGGAAACACCATATATTTT.

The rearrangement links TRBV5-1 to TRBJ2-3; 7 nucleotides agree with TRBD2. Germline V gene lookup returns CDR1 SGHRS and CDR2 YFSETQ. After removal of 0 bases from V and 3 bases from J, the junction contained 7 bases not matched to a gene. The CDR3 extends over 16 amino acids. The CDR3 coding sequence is TGCGCCAGCAGCTTGGCTTCCGGGAGGATGACAGATACGCAGTATTTT. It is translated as CASSLASGRMTDTQYF.

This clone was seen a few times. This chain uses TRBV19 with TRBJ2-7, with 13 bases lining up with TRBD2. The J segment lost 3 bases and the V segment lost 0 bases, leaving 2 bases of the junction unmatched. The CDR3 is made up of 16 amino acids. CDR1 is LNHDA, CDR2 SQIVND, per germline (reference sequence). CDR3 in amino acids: CASSIETSGRFYEQYF. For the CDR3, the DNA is TGTGCCAGTAGTATAGAGACTAGCGGGAGGTTCTACGAGCAGTACTTC.

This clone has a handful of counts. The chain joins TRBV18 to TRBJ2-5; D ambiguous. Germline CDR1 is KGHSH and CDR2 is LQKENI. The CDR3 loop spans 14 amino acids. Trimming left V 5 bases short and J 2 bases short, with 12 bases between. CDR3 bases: TGTGCCAGCTCAGAGCAGGAATTACAAGAGACCCAGTACTTC. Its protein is CASSEQELQETQYF.

The CDR3 loop is CASSQGAGAGETQYF. As DNA, the CDR3 is TGTGCCAGCAGCCAGGGTGCGGGGGCAGGAGAGACCCAGTACTTC. V gene TRBV4-2 combines with J gene TRBJ2-5; perhaps TRBD2 as D (7 bases). The V end lost 3 bases, the J end lost 4 bases, and 15 bases lay between the germline ends. The CDR3 is made up of 15 amino acids. Germline-derived CDR1 and CDR2 are LGHNA and YNFKEQ.

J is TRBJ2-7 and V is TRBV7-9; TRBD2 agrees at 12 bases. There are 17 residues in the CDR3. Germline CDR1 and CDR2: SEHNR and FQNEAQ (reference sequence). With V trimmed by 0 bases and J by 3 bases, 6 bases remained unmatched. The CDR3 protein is CASSLAWLAGGSYEQYF. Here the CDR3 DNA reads TGTGCCAGCAGCTTAGCGTGGCTAGCGGGGGGGAGCTACGAGCAGTACTTC.

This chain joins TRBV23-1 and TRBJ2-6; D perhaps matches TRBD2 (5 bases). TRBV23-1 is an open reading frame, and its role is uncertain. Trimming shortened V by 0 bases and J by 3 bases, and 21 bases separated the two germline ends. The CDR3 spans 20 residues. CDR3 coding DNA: TGCGCCAGCAGTCAATCAGTGGGAGTTGACTGCCCCAATGGGGCCAACGTCCTGACTTTC. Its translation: CASSQSVGVDCPNGANVLTF.

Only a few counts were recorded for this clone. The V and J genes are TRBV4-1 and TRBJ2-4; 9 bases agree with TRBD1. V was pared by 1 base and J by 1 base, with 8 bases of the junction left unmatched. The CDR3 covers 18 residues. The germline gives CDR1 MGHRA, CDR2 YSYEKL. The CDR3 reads CASSQGPGQGAAKNIQYF. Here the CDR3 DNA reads TGCGCCAGCAGCCAAGGGCCGGGACAGGGAGCGGCCAAAAACATTCAGTACTTC.

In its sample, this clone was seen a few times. In DNA form, the CDR3 reads TGTGCCGGCTCGTCCGGGACTAGCGGGTCCAGCTCCTACAATGAGCAGTTCTTC. Protein product: CAGSSGTSGSSSYNEQFF. V is TRBV30 and J is TRBJ2-1; TRBD2 matches 12 bases. Germline CDR1 and CDR2: GTSNPN and SVGIG (reference sequence). V lost 8 bases to trimming and J lost 0 bases; unmatched junction nucleotides: 14. This CDR3 spans 18 amino acids.

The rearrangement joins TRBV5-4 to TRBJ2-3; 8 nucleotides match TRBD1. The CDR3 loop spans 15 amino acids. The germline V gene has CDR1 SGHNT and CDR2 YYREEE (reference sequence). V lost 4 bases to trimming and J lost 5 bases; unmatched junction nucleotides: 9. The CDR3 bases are TGTGCCAGCAGCACCTCACAGGGGGGTGGAGATACGCAGTATTTT. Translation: CASSTSQGGGDTQYF.

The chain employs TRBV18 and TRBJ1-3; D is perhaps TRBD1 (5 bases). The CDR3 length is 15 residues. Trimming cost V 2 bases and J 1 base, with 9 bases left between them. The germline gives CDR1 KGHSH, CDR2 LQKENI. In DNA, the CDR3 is TGTGCCAGCTCACCAGGCTCAGGGTCTGGAAACACCATATATTTT. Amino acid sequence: CASSPGSGSGNTIYF.